This entry concerns a single T cell receptor (beta chain). Its specificity is unknown. CDR1 SGHTA and CDR2 FQGTGA come from the germline V gene. Trimming pared 4 bases from V and 6 bases from J, leaving 16 bases between. This CDR3 comprises 15 residues. Sequencing was performed with immunoSEQ multiplex PCR; in TCRdb, only in-frame clones are kept and a portion is missing. This sample has approximately 84,000 clones, with more than 80% found just once. The data stem from a study of T cell responses to AZD1222 COVID-19 vaccine. Study-level background: Whether given at about 4 or about 12 weeks, second doses were pooled. Study-level points and caveats: Spike was spanned by vaccine-associated CD4 TCRs, with dominance at 160-218 and 743-854. White British donors predominated, females outnumbered males, and clonal diversity was possibly underestimated.

The V and J genes are TRBV7-3 and TRBJ2-1; no reliable D call. The sample consisted of peripheral blood, taken on day 0 of AZD1222 vaccination. The receptor comes from an adult in good health. This chain's CDR3 is CASSSTLGYGNEQFF. Here the CDR3 DNA reads TGTGCCAGCAGCTCCACGCTGGGCTACGGCAATGAGCAGTTCTTC.